The clone carrying this TCR beta chain was counted only a few times. What it binds is unknown. Since all of the isolated RNA was reverse transcribed, expressed TCRB transcripts were what got sequenced. The method was immunoSEQ multiplex PCR; TCRdb's version includes in-frame clones alone and lacks a portion of them. This sample carries under 45,000 clones, 50% of them seen once, and the ten largest clones take around 0.25%. This sample stems from a study of beta chain features in type 1 diabetes. Trimming cost V 8 bases and J 0 bases, with 12 bases left between them. Per germline, CDR1 KGHSH and CDR2 LQKENI. The length of the CDR3 is 14 residues. General study points: Patients with type 1 diabetes showed fewer VDJ junction insertions and more deletions.

J is TRBJ2-3 and V is TRBV18, with D possibly TRBD1 on 6 matching bases. Sequencing input: stem cell memory CD4+ T cells from blood. This sequence was found in a woman aged 25 to 39 in good health. CDR3 bases: TGTGCCAGCGGCAGGGGTGGGAGCACAGATACGCAGTATTTT. Translated: CASGRGGSTDTQYF. Variable domain in full (rest from reference TRBV18 and TRBJ2-3): NAGVMQNPRHLVRRRGQEARLRCSPMKGHSHVYWYRQLPEEGLKFMVYLQKENIIDESGMPKERFSAEFPKEGPSILRIQQVVRGDSAAYFCASGRGGSTDTQYFGPGTRLTVL.